Detailed here is one T cell receptor (beta chain). Its antigen is unknown. Profiled with immunoSEQ multiplex PCR; TCRdb holds only in-frame clones, not every one. This sample carries about 27,000 clones, over 55% of them seen once, and the ten largest clones take roughly 3.6%. This entry belongs to a study of PD-1 blockade in classical Hodgkin lymphoma. Findings of the study overall: Nivolumab starters within 1 year of ASCT were excluded. With respect to the repertoire differences, their causes, possibly disease activity or prior therapy, remain undefined.

Time point in this sample: cycle 4 day 1 (C4D1), after 6 weeks of nivolumab. Every patient was affected by relapse after autologous stem cell transplantation, while exposure to brentuximab vedotin was not uniform. This clonotype originated in a human donor with classical Hodgkin lymphoma. The specimen was peripheral blood mononuclear cells (PBMCs), collected before the fourth cycle of nivolumab.

The DNA of the CDR3 is TGTGCCAGCAGCGTATGGACGGGTGATACAGATACGCAGTATTTT. It yields the protein CASSVWTGDTDTQYF. This sequence joins TRBV9 and TRBJ2-3, with unresolved D. Germline loops: CDR1 SGDLS, CDR2 YYNGEE. The CDR3 has 15 amino acids. Trimming pared 1 base from V and 3 bases from J, leaving 12 bases between.